This entry describes one T cell receptor beta chain. The target antigen is unknown. This specimen belongs to a study of shared clonotypes between healthy human individuals. The study's findings and limits: Naive subsets generally had larger estimated richness than memory subsets. Naive CD4 clonotypes were shared across several donors at roughly 5%.

Generated by immunoSEQ multiplex PCR, the TCRdb table keeps only in-frame clones and is missing some. The table lists about 600,000 clones, approximately 97% of them singletons. The donors were adults (healthy and HIV-negative) with no recent acute infections or vaccinations. CDR1 is WSHSY, CDR2 SAAADI, per germline. Trimming cost V 6 bases and J 2 bases; bases outside gene matches: 2. CDR3 length: 13 residues. The sequence was collected from a young woman in good health. Sequenced material: naive CD4+ T cells sorted from blood. Subset given: CD45RA+ positively selected. This chain uses TRBV10-2 with TRBJ2-7, with TRBD1 matching over 9 bases. The CDR3 region has the DNA TGCGCCAGCAGGAGACAGGGGGCCTACGAGCAGTACTTC. Its protein is CASRRQGAYEQYF.